This is a list of T cell receptor beta chains from one sample in a study of OX40 agonist ivuxolimab in advanced cancers. Libraries were prepared by immunoSEQ multiplex PCR; TCRdb keeps only in-frame clonotypes and omits some of them. Of tens of thousands of clones detected, about 85% appear once; the ten largest clones hold about a sixth. The specimen comprised CD4+ or CD8+ T cells sorted from blood, sampled in a trial of the OX40 agonist ivuxolimab. The receptor source for this set is an adult with an advanced solid tumor such as melanoma, head and neck, liver or kidney cancer. Both conserved end residues are part of each CDR3. Each record gives: D gene, clone size, V gene, J gene, CDR3 protein, CDR3 DNA. The D gene is left open where the match is weak. Clone size is given for some rows only: seen once, a few or many times, or a class if the clone is expanded.

TRBD2	NA	TRBV9	TRBJ2-7	CASSVGTSATYEQYF	TGTGCCAGCAGCGTGGGGACTAGCGCTACCTACGAGCAGTACTTC
NA	few	TRBV6-6	TRBJ2-1	CASGPNEQFF	TGTGCCAGCGGACCTAATGAGCAGTTCTTC
NA	NA	TRBV9	TRBJ2-7	CASSVGSSPVSSYEQYF	TGTGCCAGCAGCGTAGGTAGCAGCCCTGTCAGCTCCTACGAGCAGTACTTC
NA	NA	TRBV7-3	TRBJ2-7	CASSSRPTVGEQYF	TGTGCCAGCAGTTCCCGACCGACTGTGGGCGAGCAGTACTTC
TRBD2	NA	TRBV7-2	TRBJ2-7	CASSLSLAGGPAYEQYF	TGTGCCAGCAGCTTAAGTCTAGCGGGAGGACCGGCCTACGAGCAGTACTTC
TRBD1	NA	TRBV9	TRBJ1-5	CASSGTGGDQPQHF	TGTGCCAGCAGCGGGACAGGGGGCGATCAGCCCCAGCATTTT
TRBD2	NA	TRBV5-4	TRBJ2-5	CASREPGGAQETQYF	TGTGCCAGCAGGGAACCGGGAGGGGCCCAAGAGACCCAGTACTTC
TRBD2	few	TRBV5-6	TRBJ2-3	CASSLKTSGTDTQYF	TGTGCCAGCAGCTTGAAGACTAGCGGCACAGATACGCAGTATTTT
NA	NA	TRBV2	TRBJ2-1	CAISNRDFSYNEQFF	TGTGCCATCAGTAACCGGGACTTCTCCTACAATGAGCAGTTCTTC
NA	NA	TRBV6-6	TRBJ1-4	CASRLGGGEKLFF	TGTGCCAGCAGATTAGGAGGGGGTGAAAAACTGTTTTTT
NA	NA	TRBV9	TRBJ2-1	CASSDTFDSVYNEQFF	TGTGCCAGCAGCGACACCTTTGACAGTGTGTACAATGAGCAGTTCTTC
NA	NA	TRBV5-4	TRBJ1-4	CASSPSGEMDEKLFF	TGTGCCAGCAGCCCGTCGGGGGAGATGGATGAAAAACTGTTTTTT
NA	NA	TRBV6-5	TRBJ2-7	CASSWKDEQYF	TGTGCCAGCAGTTGGAAAGACGAGCAGTACTTC
NA	NA	TRBV19	TRBJ2-1	CASGRGGEQFF	TGTGCCAGCGGAAGAGGAGGTGAGCAGTTCTTC
TRBD2	once	TRBV11-2	TRBJ2-3	CASSFTGGRGDTQYF	TGTGCCAGCAGCTTTACGGGAGGGCGGGGAGATACGCAGTATTTT
NA	NA	TRBV6-1	TRBJ1-1	CASSEKGGRTEAFF	TGTGCCAGCAGTGAAAAGGGAGGTCGCACTGAAGCTTTCTTT
NA	medium-sized	TRBV23-1	TRBJ2-4	CASSQHPQAKNIQYF	TGCGCCAGCAGTCAACACCCACAGGCCAAAAACATTCAGTACTTC
TRBD1	NA	TRBV15	TRBJ2-7	CATSRDRGTGFSYEQYF	TGTGCCACCAGCAGAGATCGAGGGACAGGGTTCTCCTACGAGCAGTACTTC
NA	NA	TRBV4-1	TRBJ1-5	CASSQESGNQPQHF	TGCGCCAGCAGCCAAGAGTCGGGTAATCAGCCCCAGCATTTT
NA	NA	TRBV5-6	TRBJ1-2	CASSSRTDQKGYTF	TGTGCCAGCAGCTCGAGGACGGACCAGAAGGGCTACACCTTC
NA	NA	TRBV4-1	TRBJ1-5	CASSQQPPTVGNQPQHF	TGCGCCAGCAGCCAACAGCCCCCTACCGTTGGCAATCAGCCCCAGCATTTT